Following are 8 T cell receptor beta chains from one sample sequenced in a study of human T cells and chemical hapten exposure. TCRdb reprocessed the RACE reads with MiXCR, giving one entry per CDR3 protein. This table has around 110,000 distinct CDR3 sequences, approximately 10% appearing once. The time point denotes: patch test 3, about 24 weeks after DPC sensitization. Stated treatment: therapeutic diphenylcyclopropenone sensitization with weekly scalp DPC. The sequenced sample was whole blood, obtained in connection with sensitization to the hapten diphenylcyclopropenone (DPC). The source is a woman between 50 and 59 years old with alopecia areata. Some clones in this sample may be carry-over from other donors' samples.

The rearrangement links TRBV11-3 to TRBJ2-4; 12 nucleotides agree with TRBD2. Trimming cost V 0 bases and J 7 bases; bases outside gene matches: 10. Germline values: CDR1 SGHNT, CDR2 YENEEA. The CDR3 is 18 residues long. In DNA, the CDR3 is TGTGCCAGCAGCTTAGATCGAGGACTAGCGGGATATCACAACATTCAGTACTTC. As protein: CASSLDRGLAGYHNIQYF.

The chain carries TRBV6-2 or TRBV6-3 and TRBJ2-6, with D possibly matching TRBD1 (5 bases). The germline CDR1 and CDR2 sequences are MNHEY and SVGEGT. Between the trimmed V and J ends, which lost 6 bases and 0 bases, there was a span of 18 bases. This CDR3 has 18 residues. The chain's CDR3 is CASRGPTAILSGANVLTF. CDR3 nucleotides: TGTGCCAGCAGGGGCCCGACAGCAATCCTCTCTGGGGCCAACGTCCTGACTTTC.

The chain uses TRBV6-6 and TRBJ1-1, with D hard to call. In germline, CDR1 is MNHNY, CDR2 SVGAGI (reference sequence). Trimming took 6 bases from V and 6 from J, leaving 11 bases between them. This CDR3 comprises 12 residues. The CDR3 reads CASSLARSEAFF. In DNA, the CDR3 is TGTGCCAGCAGCCTAGCTAGATCTGAAGCTTTCTTT.

This clonotype has just a few counts. The chain uses TRBV20-1 and TRBJ2-7; either TRBD1 or TRBD2 may fit D (6 bases each). From germline, CDR1 is DFQATT and CDR2 SNEGSKA (reference sequence). The CDR3 runs 13 residues. V lost 4 bases to trimming and J lost 1 base, with 11 bases between them. The CDR3: CSATPGASYEQYF. As DNA, the CDR3 is TGCAGTGCTACCCCGGGGGCGTCCTACGAGCAGTACTTC.

There are many counts of this clonotype. In DNA form, the CDR3 reads TGTGCCAGCAGCCTAGCGGGGGGCCTTAGTTACAATGAGCAGTTCTTC. This codes for CASSLAGGLSYNEQFF. V usage is TRBV7-3 and J usage is TRBJ2-1; 11 bases are a match to TRBD2. The junction had 7 bases not matched to a gene; V was cut back by 5 bases and J by 4 bases. The CDR3 has 16 amino acids. The germline V gene encodes CDR1 SGHTA and CDR2 FQGTGA.

This clonotype was found once. CDR3 DNA: TGTGCCATCAGTGGGACTAGCGGGGTCCGGGGCGCAGATACGCAGTATTTT. Translation: CAISGTSGVRGADTQYF. J is TRBJ2-3 and V is TRBV10-3, with 12 bases aligning to TRBD2. The CDR3 loop spans 17 amino acids. Per the germline V gene, CDR1 is ENHRY and CDR2 is SYGVKD. V lost 4 bases to trimming and J lost 4 bases; unmatched junction nucleotides: 9.

This clonotype was observed many times. The V call is TRBV5-6, the J call TRBJ1-2, with TRBD1 identical over 9 bases. V lost 4 bases, J lost 7 bases, and 8 bases stayed unmatched. From germline, CDR1 is SGHDT and CDR2 YYEEEE. The CDR3 consists of 14 residues. DNA of the CDR3: TGTGCCAGCAGCAAAGCGGGACAGGGAGGTGGCTACACCTTC. Its protein product is CASSKAGQGGGYTF.

There are a few counts of this clonotype. The chain is built from TRBV7-2 and TRBJ2-3; no clear D gene. Germline loops: CDR1 SGHTA, CDR2 FQGNSA. V lost 2 bases and J 5 bases, leaving 11 bases between the germline ends. The CDR3 loop spans 14 amino acids. In nucleotides, the CDR3 is TGTGCCAGCAGCTTAACCCCCCGAGGAGATACGCAGTATTTT. Residues: CASSLTPRGDTQYF.